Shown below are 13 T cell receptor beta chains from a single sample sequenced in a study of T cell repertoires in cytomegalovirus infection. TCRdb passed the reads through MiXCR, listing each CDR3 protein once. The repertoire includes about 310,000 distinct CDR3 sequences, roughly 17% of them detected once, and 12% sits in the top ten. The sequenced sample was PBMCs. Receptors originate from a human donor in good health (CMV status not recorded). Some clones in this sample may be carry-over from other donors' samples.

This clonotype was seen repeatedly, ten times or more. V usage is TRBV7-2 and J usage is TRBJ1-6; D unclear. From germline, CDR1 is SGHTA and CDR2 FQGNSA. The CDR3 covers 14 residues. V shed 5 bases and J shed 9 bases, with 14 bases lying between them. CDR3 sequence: CASSLGVRISPLHF. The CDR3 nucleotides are TGTGCCAGCAGCCTGGGAGTAAGGATTTCACCCCTCCACTTT.

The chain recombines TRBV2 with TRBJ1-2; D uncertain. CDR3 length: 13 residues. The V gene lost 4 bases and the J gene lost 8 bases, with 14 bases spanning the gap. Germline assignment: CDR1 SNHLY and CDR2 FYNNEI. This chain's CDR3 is CASSAYGERGYTF. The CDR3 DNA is TGTGCCAGCAGTGCGTACGGGGAACGGGGCTACACCTTC. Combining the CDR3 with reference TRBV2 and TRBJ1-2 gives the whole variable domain EPEVTQTPSHQVTQMGQEVILRCVPISNHLYFYWYRQILGQKVEFLVSFYNNEISEKSEIFDDQFSVERPDGSNFTLKIRSTKLEDSAMYFCASSAYGERGYTFGSGTRLTVV.

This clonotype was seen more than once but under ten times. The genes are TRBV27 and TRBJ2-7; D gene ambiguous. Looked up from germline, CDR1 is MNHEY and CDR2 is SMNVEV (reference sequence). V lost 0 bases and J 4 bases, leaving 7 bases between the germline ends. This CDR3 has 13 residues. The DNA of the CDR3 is TGTGCCAGCAGTTTATCGATCGGGTACGAGCAGTACTTC. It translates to CASSLSIGYEQYF.

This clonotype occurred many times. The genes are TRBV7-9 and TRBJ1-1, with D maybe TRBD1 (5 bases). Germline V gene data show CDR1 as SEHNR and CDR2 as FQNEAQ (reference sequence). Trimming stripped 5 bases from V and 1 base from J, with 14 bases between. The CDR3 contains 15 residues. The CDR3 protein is CASSQSGTWNTEAFF. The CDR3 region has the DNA TGTGCCAGCAGCCAATCCGGGACCTGGAACACTGAAGCTTTCTTT. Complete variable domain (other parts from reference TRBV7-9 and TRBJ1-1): DTGVSQNPRHKITKRGQNVTFRCDPISEHNRLYWYRQTLGQGPEFLTYFQNEAQLEKSRLLSDRFSAERPKGSFSTLEIQRTEQGDSAMYLCASSQSGTWNTEAFFGQGTRLTVV.

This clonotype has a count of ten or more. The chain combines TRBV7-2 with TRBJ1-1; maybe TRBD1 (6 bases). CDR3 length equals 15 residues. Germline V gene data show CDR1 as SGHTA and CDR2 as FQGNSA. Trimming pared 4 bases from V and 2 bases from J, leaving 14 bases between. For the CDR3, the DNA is TGTGCCAGCAGCTGGGGGCAGGGATCAAACACTGAAGCTTTCTTT. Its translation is CASSWGQGSNTEAFF.

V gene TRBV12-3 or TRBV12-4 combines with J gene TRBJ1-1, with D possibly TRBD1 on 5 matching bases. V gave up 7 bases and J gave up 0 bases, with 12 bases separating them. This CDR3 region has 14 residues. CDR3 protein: CASNDSPMNTEAFF. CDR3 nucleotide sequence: TGTGCCAGCAACGACAGTCCCATGAACACTGAAGCTTTCTTT.

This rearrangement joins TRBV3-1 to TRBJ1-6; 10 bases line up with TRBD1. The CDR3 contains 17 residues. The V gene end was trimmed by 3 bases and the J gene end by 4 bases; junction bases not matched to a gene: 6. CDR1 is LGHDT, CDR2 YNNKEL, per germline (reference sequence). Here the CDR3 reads CASSQIRQGAYNSPLHF. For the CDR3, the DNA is TGTGCCAGCAGCCAGATCCGACAGGGGGCTTATAATTCACCCCTCCACTTT.

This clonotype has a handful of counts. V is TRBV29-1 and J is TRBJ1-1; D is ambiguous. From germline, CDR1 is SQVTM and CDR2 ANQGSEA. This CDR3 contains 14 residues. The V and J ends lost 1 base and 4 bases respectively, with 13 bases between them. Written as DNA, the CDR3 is TGCAGCGTTGAAGGGACCCTTCCGGGCACTGAAGCTTTCTTT. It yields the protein CSVEGTLPGTEAFF.

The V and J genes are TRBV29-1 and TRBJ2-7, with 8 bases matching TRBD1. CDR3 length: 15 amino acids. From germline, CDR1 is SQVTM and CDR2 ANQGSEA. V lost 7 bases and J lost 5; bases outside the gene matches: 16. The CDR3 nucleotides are TGCAGCGCGTCCGGGGCCGGGACAGGTTCCCACGAGCAGTACTTC. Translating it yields CSASGAGTGSHEQYF.

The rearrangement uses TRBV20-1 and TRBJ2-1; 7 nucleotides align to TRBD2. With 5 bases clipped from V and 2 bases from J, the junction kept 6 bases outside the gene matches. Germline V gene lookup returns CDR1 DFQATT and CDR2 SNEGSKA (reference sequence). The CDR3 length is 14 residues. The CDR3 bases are TGCAGTGCTCACGAGCGGGGAGCCTACAATGAGCAGTTCTTC. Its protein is CSAHERGAYNEQFF.

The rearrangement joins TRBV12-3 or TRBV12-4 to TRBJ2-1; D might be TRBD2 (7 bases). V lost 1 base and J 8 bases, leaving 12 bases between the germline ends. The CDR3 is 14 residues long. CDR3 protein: CASSLGGGGDEQFF. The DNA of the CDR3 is TGTGCCAGCAGTTTAGGCGGGGGCGGCGATGAGCAGTTCTTC.

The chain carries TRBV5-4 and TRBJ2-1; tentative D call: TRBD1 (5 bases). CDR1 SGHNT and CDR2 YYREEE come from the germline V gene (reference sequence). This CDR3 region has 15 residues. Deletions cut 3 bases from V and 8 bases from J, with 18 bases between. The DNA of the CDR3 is TGTGCCAGCAGCTCCCAGGGTTCCAGCTGGTATGAGCAGTTCTTC. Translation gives CASSSQGSSWYEQFF.

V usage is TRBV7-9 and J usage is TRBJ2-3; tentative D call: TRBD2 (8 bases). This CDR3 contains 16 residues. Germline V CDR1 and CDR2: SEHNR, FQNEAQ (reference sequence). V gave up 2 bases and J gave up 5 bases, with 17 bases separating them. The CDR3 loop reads CASSLRGGDSGDTQYF. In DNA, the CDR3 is TGTGCCAGCAGCTTACGGGGGGGGGACAGCGGAGATACGCAGTATTTT. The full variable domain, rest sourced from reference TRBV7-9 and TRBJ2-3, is DTGVSQNPRHKITKRGQNVTFRCDPISEHNRLYWYRQTLGQGPEFLTYFQNEAQLEKSRLLSDRFSAERPKGSFSTLEIQRTEQGDSAMYLCASSLRGGDSGDTQYFGPGTRLTVL.